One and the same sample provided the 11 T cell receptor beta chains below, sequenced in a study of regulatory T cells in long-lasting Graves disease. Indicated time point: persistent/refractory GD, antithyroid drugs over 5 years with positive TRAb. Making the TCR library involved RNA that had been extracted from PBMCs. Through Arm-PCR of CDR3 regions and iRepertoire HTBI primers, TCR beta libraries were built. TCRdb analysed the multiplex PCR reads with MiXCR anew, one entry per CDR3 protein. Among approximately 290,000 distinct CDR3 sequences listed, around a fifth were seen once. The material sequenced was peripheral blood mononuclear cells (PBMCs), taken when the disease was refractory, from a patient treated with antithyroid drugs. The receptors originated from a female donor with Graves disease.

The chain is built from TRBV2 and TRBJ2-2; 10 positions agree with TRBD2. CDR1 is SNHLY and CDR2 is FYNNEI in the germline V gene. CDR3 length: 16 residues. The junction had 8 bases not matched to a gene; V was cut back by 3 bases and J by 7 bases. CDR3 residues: CASSDEREGPVGELFF. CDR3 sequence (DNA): TGTGCCAGCAGTGACGAGCGGGAGGGCCCCGTCGGGGAGCTGTTTTTT.

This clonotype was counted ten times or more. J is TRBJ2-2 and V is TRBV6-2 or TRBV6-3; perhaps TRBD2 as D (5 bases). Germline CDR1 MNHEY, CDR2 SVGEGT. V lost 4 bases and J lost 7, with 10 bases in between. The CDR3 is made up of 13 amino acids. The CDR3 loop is CASSSLEGGELFF. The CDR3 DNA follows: TGTGCCAGCAGTTCCCTCGAGGGCGGGGAGCTGTTTTTT.

DNA for the CDR3: TGTGCCAGCAGTTACGTGGTTCTTACCGGGGAGCTGTTTTTT. This encodes CASSYVVLTGELFF. The chain joins TRBV6-2 or TRBV6-3 to TRBJ2-2; no clear D gene. V was clipped by 2 bases and J by 5 bases, with 9 bases between them. CDR1 is MNHEY, CDR2 SVGEGT, per germline. The CDR3 runs 14 residues.

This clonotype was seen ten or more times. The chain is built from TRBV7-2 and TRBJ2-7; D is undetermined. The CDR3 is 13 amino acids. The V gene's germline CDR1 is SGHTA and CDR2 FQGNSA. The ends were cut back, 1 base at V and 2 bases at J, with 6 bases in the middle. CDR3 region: CASSLDPAYEQYF. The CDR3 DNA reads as TGTGCCAGCAGCTTAGATCCAGCCTACGAGCAGTACTTC.

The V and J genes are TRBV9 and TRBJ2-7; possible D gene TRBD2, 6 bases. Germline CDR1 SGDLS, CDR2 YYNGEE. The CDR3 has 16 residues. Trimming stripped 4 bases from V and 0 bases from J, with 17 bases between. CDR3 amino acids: CASSPGPRGISYEQYF. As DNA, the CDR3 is TGTGCCAGCAGCCCTGGACCCCGGGGGATCTCCTACGAGCAGTACTTC.

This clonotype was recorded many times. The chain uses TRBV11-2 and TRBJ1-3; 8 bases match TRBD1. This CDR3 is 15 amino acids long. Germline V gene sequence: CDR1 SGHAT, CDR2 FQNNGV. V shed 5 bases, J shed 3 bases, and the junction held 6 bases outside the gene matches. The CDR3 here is CASSARTGFGNTIYF. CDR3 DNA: TGTGCCAGCAGCGCCAGGACAGGGTTTGGAAACACCATATATTTT.

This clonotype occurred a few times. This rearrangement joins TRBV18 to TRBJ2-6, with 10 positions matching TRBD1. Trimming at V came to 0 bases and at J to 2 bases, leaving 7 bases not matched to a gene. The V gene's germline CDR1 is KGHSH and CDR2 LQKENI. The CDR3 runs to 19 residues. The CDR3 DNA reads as TGTGCCAGCTCACCACCGGCACAGACAGGGGGCACTGGGGCCAACGTCCTGACTTTC. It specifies CASSPPAQTGGTGANVLTF. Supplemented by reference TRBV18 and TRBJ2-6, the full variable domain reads NAGVMQNPRHLVRRRGQEARLRCSPMKGHSHVYWYRQLPEEGLKFMVYLQKENIIDESGMPKERFSAEFPKEGPSILRIQQVVRGDSAAYFCASSPPAQTGGTGANVLTFGAGSRLTVL.

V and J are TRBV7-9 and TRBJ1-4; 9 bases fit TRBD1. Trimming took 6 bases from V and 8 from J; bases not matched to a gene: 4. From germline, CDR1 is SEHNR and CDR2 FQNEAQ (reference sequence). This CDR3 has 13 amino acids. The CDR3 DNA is TGTGCCAGCAGTTCTGACAGGGGGGAAAAACTGTTTTTT. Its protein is CASSSDRGEKLFF.

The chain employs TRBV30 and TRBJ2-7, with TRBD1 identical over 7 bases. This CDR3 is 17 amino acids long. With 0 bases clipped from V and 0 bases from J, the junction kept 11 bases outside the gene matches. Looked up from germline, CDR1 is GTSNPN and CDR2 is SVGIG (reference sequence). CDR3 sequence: CAWSVLAVGQFSYEQYF. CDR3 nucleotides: TGTGCCTGGAGTGTACTTGCTGTGGGACAGTTCTCCTACGAGCAGTACTTC.

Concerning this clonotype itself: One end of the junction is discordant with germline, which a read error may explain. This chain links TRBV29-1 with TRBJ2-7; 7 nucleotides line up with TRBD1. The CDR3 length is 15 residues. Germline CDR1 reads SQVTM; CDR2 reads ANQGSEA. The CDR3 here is CSVAGDSRSSYGQYF. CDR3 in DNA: TGCAGCGTTGCTGGGGACAGCCGAAGCTCCTACGGGCAGTACTTC.

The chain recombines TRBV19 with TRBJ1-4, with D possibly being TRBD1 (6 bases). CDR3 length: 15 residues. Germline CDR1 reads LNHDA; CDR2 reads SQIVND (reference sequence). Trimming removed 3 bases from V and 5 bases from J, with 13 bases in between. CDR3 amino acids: CASSISGHVNEKLFF. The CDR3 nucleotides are TGTGCCAGTAGTATCTCGGGACACGTAAATGAAAAACTGTTTTTT.